The source of this TCR beta chain is a study of breast tumors, draining lymph nodes, adjacent tissues. Study-level points and caveats: Compared with basal-like, luminal-like tumors shared significantly more repertoire with nontumor tissue. Most tumor T cells seemingly derive from lymph node, then expand in tumor. The lymph node origin of tumor T cells was framed as consistent with a hypothesis, not demonstrated. Tumor TCR diversity was below lymph nodes but above nontumor tissue.

Samples came from axillary lymph nodes draining the breast cancer. TCRdb fed the multiplex PCR reads into MiXCR, producing one record per CDR3 protein. The data show approximately 130,000 distinct CDR3 sequences, approximately 20% seen once. This clonotype was detected once. Antigen unknown. An end of the junction does not agree with germline; a read error may underlie this. Looked up from germline, CDR1 is SGHNT and CDR2 is YENEEA. The CDR3 is 16 residues long. The receptor was derived from a female donor with breast cancer. Some clones in this sample may be carry-over from other donors' samples. Sequencing input: axillary lymph node tissue. The chain employs TRBV11-3 and TRBJ2-1, with 9 bases aligning to TRBD2. CDR3 amino acids: CASSVLAGEYYNERFF. The CDR3 DNA follows: TGTGCCAGCAGCGTTTTAGCGGGAGAGTACTACAATGAGCGGTTCTTC.